This TCR beta chain was sequenced in a study of shared clonotypes between healthy human individuals. Here immunoSEQ multiplex PCR was the method, and the copy in TCRdb shows in-frame clones only, minus some. The sample contains 2 million to 3 million clones, more than 85% of which appear only once. Looked up from germline, CDR1 is SQVTM and CDR2 is ANQGSEA. CDR3 length equals 12 residues. V was pared by 5 bases and J by 5 bases, with 9 bases between. In its sample, this clone was seen a few times. The source of this sequence is a man aged 18 to 30 in good health. Some clones in this sample may be carry-over from other donors' samples. Material for sequencing was naive CD4+ T cells from PBMCs. The subset here: CD45RA+ positively selected. The chain recombines TRBV29-1 with TRBJ1-4; D not certain. The CDR3: CSVFSGNEKLFF. The CDR3 DNA follows: TGCAGCGTTTTTAGTGGAAATGAAAAACTGTTTTTT.